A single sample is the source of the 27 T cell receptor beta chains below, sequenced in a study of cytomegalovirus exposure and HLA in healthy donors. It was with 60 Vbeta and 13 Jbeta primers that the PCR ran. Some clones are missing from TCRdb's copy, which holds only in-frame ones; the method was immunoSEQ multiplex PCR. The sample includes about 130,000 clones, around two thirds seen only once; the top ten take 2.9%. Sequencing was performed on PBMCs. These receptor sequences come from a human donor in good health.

This CDR3 reads CASSLALLARMVDEQFF. In DNA, the CDR3 is TGTGCCAGCAGCTTGGCCCTACTAGCTCGCATGGTGGATGAGCAGTTCTTC. The chain recombines TRBV5-8 with TRBJ2-1; possibly TRBD2 for D (6 bases). With 0 bases removed from V and 8 bases from J, the gap between germline ends came to 21 bases. Germline V CDR1 and CDR2: SGHTS, YDEGEE. This CDR3 comprises 17 residues.

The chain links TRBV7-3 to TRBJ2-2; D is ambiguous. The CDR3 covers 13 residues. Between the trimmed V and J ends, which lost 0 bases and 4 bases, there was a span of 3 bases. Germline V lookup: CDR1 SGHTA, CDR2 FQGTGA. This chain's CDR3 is CASSLTSTGELFF. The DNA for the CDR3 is TGTGCCAGCAGCTTAACTAGCACCGGGGAGCTGTTTTTT.

The CDR3 DNA reads as TGCGCCAGCAGCCAAACGGACAGGGCTGGCTACACCTTC. Translation: CASSQTDRAGYTF. V usage is TRBV4-1 and J usage is TRBJ1-2, with 8 bases that match TRBD1. The trim removed 2 bases at V and 7 bases at J, leaving 3 bases unmatched. Germline loops: CDR1 MGHRA, CDR2 YSYEKL. The CDR3 sequence is 13 residues long.

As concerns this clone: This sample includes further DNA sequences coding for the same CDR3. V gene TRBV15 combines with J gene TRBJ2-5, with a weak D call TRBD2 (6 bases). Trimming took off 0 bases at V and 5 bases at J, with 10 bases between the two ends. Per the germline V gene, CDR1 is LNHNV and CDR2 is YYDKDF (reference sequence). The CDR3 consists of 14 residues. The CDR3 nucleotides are TGTGCCACCAGCAGAGATCCAGGAGGGGAGACCCAGTACTTC. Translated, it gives CATSRDPGGETQYF.

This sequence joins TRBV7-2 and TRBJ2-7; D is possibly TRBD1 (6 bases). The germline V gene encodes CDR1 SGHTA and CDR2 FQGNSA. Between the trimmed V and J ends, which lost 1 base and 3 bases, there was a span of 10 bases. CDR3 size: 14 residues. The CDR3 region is CASSLGEGGYEQYF. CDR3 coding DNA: TGTGCCAGCAGCTTAGGTGAAGGGGGCTACGAGCAGTACTTC. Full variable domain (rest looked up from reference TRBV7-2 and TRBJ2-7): GAGVSQSPSNKVTEKGKDVELRCDPISGHTALYWYRQSLGQGLEFLIYFQGNSAPDKSGLPSDRFSAERTGGSVSTLTIQRTQQEDSAVYLCASSLGEGGYEQYFGPGTRLTVT.

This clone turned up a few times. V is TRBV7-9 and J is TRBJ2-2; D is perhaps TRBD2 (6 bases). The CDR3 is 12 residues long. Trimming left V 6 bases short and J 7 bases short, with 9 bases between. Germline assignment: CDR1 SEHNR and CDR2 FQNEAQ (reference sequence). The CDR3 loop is CASSRGGGELFF. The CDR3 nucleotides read TGTGCCAGCAGTCGGGGAGGCGGGGAGCTGTTTTTT.

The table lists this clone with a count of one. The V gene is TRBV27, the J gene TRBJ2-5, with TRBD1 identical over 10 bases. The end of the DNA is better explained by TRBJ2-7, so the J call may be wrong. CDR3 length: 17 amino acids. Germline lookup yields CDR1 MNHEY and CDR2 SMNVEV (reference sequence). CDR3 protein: CASRRTGGGGITYEQYF. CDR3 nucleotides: TGTGCCAGCAGACGGACAGGGGGAGGAGGGATCACCTACGAGCAGTACTTC.

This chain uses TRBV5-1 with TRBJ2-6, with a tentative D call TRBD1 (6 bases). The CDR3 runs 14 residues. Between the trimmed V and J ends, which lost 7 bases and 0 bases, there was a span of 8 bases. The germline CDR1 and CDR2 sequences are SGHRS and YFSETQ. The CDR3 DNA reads TGCGCCAGCCACAGGGACTCTGGGGCCAACGTCCTGACTTTC. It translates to CASHRDSGANVLTF. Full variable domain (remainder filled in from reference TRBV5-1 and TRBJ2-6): KAGVTQTPRYLIKTRGQQVTLSCSPISGHRSVSWYQQTPGQGLQFLFEYFSETQRNKGNFPGRFSGRQFSNSRSEMNVSTLELGDSALYLCASHRDSGANVLTFGAGSRLTVL.

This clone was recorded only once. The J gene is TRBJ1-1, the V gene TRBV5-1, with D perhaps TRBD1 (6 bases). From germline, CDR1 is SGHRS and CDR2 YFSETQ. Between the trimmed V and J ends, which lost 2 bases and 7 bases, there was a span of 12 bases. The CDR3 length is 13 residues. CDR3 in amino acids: CASSFGTLDEAFF. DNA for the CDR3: TGCGCCAGCAGCTTCGGGACACTGGATGAAGCTTTCTTT. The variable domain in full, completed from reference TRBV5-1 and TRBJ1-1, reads KAGVTQTPRYLIKTRGQQVTLSCSPISGHRSVSWYQQTPGQGLQFLFEYFSETQRNKGNFPGRFSGRQFSNSRSEMNVSTLELGDSALYLCASSFGTLDEAFFGQGTRLTVV.

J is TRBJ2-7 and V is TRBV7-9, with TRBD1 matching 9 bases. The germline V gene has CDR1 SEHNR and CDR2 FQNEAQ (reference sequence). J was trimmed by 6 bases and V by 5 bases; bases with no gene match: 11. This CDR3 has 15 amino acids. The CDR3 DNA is TGTGCCAGCAGCATACGTCCCGGGACAGGGCCCGAGCAGTACTTC. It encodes CASSIRPGTGPEQYF.

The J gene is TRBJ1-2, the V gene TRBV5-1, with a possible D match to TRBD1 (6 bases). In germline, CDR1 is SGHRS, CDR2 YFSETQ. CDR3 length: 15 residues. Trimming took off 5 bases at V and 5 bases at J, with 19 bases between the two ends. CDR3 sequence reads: CASRTTGTHLYGYTF. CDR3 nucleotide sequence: TGCGCCAGCAGGACAACCGGGACACATCTTTATGGCTACACCTTC.

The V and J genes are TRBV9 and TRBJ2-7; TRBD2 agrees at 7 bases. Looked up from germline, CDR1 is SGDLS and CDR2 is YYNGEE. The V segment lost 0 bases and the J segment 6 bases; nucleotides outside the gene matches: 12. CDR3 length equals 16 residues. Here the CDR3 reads CASSVGSSGPLSEQYF. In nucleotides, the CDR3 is TGTGCCAGCAGCGTAGGGTCTAGCGGCCCTCTTTCCGAGCAGTACTTC.

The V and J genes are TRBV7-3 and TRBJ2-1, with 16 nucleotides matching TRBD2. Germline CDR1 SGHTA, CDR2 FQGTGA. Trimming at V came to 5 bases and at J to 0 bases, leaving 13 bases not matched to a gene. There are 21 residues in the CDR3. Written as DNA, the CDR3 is TGTGCCAGCAGCCGAGACCCGGGACTAGCGGGGGGGTTGAGCTCCTACAATGAGCAGTTCTTC. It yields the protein CASSRDPGLAGGLSSYNEQFF.

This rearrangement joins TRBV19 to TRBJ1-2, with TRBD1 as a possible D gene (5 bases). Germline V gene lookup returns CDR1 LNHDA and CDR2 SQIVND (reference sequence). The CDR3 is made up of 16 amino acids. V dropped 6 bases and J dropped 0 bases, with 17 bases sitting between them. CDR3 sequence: CASSNHNRIPNYGYTF. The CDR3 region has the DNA TGTGCCAGTAGCAATCACAACAGGATTCCTAACTATGGCTACACCTTC.

CDR3: CASSLSIGGGNTIYF. For the CDR3, the DNA is TGTGCCAGCAGTTTATCGATTGGGGGGGGAAACACCATATATTTT. This rearrangement joins TRBV27 to TRBJ1-3; D might be TRBD1 (5 bases). Trimming removed 0 bases at V and 4 bases at J, with 10 bases between. Germline CDR1 reads MNHEY; CDR2 reads SMNVEV (reference sequence). The CDR3 length is 15 residues.

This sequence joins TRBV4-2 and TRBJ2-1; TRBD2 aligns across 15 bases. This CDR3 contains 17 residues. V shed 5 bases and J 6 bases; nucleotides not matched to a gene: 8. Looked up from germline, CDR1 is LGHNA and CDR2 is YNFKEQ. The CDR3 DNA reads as TGTGCCAGCAGCTCACCTCGGACTAGCGGGGGGGCCAATGAGCAGTTCTTC. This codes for CASSSPRTSGGANEQFF.

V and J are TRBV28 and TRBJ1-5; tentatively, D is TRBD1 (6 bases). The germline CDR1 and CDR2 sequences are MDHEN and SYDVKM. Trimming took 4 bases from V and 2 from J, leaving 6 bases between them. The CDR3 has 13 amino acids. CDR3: CASSYRGNQPQHF. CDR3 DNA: TGTGCCAGCAGTTACAGGGGCAATCAGCCCCAGCATTTT.

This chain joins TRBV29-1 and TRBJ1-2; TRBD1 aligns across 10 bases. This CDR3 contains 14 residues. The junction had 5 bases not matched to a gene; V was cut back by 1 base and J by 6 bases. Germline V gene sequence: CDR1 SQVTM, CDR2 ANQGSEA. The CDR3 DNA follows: TGCAGCGTTGAAGGGACAGGGGGTTTCGATGGCTACACCTTC. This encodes CSVEGTGGFDGYTF. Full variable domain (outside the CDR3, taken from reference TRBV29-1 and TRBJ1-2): SAVISQKPSRDICQRGTSLTIQCQVDSQVTMMFWYRQQPGQSLTLIATANQGSEATYESGFVIDKFPISRPNLTFSTLTVSNMSPEDSSIYLCSVEGTGGFDGYTFGSGTRLTVV.

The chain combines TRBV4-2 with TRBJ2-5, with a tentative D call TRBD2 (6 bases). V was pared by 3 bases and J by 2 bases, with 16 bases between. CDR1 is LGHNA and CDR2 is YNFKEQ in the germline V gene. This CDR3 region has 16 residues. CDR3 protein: CASSQERARGQETQYF. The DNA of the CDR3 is TGTGCCAGCAGCCAGGAGCGGGCCCGGGGGCAAGAGACCCAGTACTTC.

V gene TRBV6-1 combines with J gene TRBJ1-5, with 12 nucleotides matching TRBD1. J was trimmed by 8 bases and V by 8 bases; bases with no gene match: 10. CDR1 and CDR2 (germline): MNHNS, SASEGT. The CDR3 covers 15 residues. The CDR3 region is CASVRGQGALEPQHF. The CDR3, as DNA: TGTGCCAGCGTAAGGGGACAGGGGGCTTTGGAGCCCCAGCATTTT.

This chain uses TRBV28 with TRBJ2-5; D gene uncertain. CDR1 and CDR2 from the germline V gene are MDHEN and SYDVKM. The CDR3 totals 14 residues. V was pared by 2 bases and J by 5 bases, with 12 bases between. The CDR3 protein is CASSLIRVLETQYF. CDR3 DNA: TGTGCCAGCAGTTTAATCCGGGTTCTGGAGACCCAGTACTTC.

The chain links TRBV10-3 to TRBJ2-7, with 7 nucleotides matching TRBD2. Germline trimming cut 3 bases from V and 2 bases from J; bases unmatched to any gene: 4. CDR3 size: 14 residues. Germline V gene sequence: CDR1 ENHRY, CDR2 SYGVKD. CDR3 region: CAISESGGPYEQYF. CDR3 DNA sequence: TGTGCCATCAGTGAATCGGGGGGACCCTACGAGCAGTACTTC.

CDR3 nucleotides: TGTGCCAGCAGCCCTGGCGGGTTGCACCCACTGTACTTC. It specifies CASSPGGLHPLYF. The chain joins TRBV14 to TRBJ2-7; perhaps TRBD2 as D (5 bases). This CDR3 is built from 13 residues. The germline V gene has CDR1 SGHDN and CDR2 FVKESK. V was pared by 4 bases and J by 12 bases, with 19 bases between.

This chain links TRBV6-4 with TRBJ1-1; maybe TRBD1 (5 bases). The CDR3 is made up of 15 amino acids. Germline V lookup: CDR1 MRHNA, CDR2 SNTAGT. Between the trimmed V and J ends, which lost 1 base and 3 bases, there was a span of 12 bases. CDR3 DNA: TGTGCCAGCAGTGACTGGGGGGGTTCCGACACTGAAGCTTTCTTT. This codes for CASSDWGGSDTEAFF.

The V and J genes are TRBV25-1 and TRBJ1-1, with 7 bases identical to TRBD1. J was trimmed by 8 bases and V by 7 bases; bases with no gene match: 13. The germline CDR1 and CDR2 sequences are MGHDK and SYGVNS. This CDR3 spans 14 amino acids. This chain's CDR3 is CASTKGQKVGEAFF. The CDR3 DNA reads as TGTGCCAGCACTAAGGGACAGAAAGTCGGAGAAGCTTTCTTT.

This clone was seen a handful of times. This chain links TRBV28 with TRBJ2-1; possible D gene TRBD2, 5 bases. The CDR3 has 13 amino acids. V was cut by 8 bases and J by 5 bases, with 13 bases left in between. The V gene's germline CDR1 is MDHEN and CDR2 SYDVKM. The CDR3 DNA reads TGTGCCAGCCTCTCGAGGGCCCACAATGAGCAGTTCTTC. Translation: CASLSRAHNEQFF.

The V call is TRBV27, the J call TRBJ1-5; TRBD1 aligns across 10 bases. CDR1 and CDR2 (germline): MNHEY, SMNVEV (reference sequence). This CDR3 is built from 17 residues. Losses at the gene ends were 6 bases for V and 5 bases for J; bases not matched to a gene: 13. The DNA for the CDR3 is TGTGCCAGCAGACTATTATCGGGGGGGACAGGGGATCAGCCCCAGCATTTT. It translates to CASRLLSGGTGDQPQHF.